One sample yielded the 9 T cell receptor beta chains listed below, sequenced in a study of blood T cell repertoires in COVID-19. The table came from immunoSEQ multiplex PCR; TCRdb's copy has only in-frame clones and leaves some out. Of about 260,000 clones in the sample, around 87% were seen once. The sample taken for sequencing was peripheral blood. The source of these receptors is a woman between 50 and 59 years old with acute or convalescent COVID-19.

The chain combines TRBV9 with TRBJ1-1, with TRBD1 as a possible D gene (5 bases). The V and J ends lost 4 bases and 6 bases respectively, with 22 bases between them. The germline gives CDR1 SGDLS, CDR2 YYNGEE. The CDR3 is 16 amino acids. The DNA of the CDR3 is TGTGCCAGCAGCACTCGGACGGGGGGAGGGAATGCTGAAGCTTTCTTT. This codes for CASSTRTGGGNAEAFF.

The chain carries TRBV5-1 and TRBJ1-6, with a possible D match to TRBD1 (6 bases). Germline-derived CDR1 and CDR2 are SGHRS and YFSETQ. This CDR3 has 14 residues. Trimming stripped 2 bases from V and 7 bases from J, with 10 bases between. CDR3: CASSFGQNNSPLHF. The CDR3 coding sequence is TGCGCCAGCAGCTTTGGACAGAACAATTCACCCCTCCACTTT.

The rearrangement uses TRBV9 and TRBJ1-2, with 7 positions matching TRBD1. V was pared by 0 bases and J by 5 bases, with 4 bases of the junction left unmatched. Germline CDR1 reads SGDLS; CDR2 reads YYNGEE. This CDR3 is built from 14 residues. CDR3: CASSVGQGEYGYTF. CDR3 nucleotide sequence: TGTGCCAGCAGCGTAGGACAGGGTGAATATGGCTACACCTTC.

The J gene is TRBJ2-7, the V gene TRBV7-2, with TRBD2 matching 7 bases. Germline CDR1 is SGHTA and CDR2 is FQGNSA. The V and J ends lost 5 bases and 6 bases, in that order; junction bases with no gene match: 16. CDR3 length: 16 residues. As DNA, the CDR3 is TGTGCCAGCAGCCGTCAAGCGGGACTCATTGGGGGCGAGCAGTACTTC. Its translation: CASSRQAGLIGGEQYF.

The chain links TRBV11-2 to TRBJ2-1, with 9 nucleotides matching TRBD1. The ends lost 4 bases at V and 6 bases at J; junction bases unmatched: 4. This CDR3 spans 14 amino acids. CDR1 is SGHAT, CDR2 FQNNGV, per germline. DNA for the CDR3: TGTGCCAGCAGCTCGCCGACAGGGGGCAATGAGCAGTTCTTC. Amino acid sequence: CASSSPTGGNEQFF.

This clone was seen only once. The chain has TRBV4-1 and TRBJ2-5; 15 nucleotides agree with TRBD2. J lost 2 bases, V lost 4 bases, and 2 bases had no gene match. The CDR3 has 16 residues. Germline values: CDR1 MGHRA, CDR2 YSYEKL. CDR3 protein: CASSRGTSGGQETQYF. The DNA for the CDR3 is TGCGCCAGCAGCCGCGGGACTAGCGGGGGGCAAGAGACCCAGTACTTC.

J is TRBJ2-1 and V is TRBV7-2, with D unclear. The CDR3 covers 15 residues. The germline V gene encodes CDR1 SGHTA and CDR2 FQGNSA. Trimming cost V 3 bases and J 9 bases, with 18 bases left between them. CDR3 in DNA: TGTGCCAGCAGCTTCGCGGCAGTGGTTACTCCTGAGCAGTTCTTC. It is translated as CASSFAAVVTPEQFF.

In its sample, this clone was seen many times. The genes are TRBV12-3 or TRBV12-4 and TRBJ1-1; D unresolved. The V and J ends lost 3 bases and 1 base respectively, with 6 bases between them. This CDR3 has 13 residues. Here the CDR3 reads CASSFGGNTEAFF. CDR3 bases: TGTGCCAGCAGTTTCGGCGGGAACACTGAAGCTTTCTTT.

CDR3 bases: TGCGCCAGCAGCCAAGAAACGACAGTATCCTACGAGCAGTACTTC. Its translation is CASSQETTVSYEQYF. The V and J genes are TRBV4-1 and TRBJ2-7; D possibly corresponds to TRBD1 (5 bases). Deletions cut 0 bases from V and 1 base from J, with 10 bases between. Germline V gives CDR1 MGHRA, CDR2 YSYEKL. The CDR3 totals 15 residues.